This TCR beta chain derives from a study of blood T cell repertoires in COVID-19. Study background: T cells, B-cell-depleted T cells, or PBMCs supplied cDNA or gDNA.

Participants' own reports of clinical history determined their cohort assignment. This clone was detected a few times. Here immunoSEQ multiplex PCR was the method, and the copy in TCRdb shows in-frame clones only, minus some. The sample consists of a few hundred thousand clones, more than 75% of them appearing once. Germline assignment: CDR1 LNHDA and CDR2 SQIVND (reference sequence). The CDR3 has 12 residues. Trimming pared 5 bases from V and 6 bases from J, leaving 10 bases between. The chain is built from TRBV19 and TRBJ1-1; D is perhaps TRBD1 (6 bases). The clonotype was recovered from a woman between 25 and 40 years old who had recovered from COVID-19. The sequencing input was PBMCs or T cells enriched from blood (not recorded which). The CDR3 loop reads CASSLYRAEAFF. The CDR3 DNA sequence: TGTGCCAGTAGTCTTTACAGGGCTGAAGCTTTCTTT.